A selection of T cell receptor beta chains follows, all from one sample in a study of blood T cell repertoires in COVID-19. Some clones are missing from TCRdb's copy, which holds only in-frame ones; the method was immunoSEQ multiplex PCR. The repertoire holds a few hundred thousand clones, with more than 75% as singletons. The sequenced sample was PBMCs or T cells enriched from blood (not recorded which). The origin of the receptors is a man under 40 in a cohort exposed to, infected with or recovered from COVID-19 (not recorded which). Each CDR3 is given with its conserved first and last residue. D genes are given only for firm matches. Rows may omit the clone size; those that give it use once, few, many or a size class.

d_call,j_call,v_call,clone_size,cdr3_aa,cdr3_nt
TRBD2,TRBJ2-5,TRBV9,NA,CASSPSGNPQETQYF,TGTGCCAGCAGCCCCAGCGGGAACCCCCAAGAGACCCAGTACTTC
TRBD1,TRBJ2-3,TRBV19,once,CASSSRDRGTDTQYF,TGTGCCAGTAGTAGCCGGGACAGGGGCACAGATACGCAGTATTTT
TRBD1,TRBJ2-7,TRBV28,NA,CASSLYRGGYEQYF,TGTGCCAGCAGTTTATACAGGGGTGGTTACGAGCAGTACTTC
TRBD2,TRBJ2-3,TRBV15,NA,CATQSGTDTQYF,TGTGCCACCCAGAGCGGGACCGATACGCAGTATTTT
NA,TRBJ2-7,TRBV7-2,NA,CASSLALGDYEQYF,TGTGCCAGCAGCTTAGCGCTCGGGGACTACGAGCAGTACTTC
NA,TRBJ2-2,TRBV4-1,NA,CASSQVQMGATGELFF,TGCGCCAGCAGCCAAGTGCAAATGGGGGCCACCGGGGAGCTGTTTTTT
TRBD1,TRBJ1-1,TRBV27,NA,CASSRDRVKTEAFF,TGTGCCAGCAGCCGGGACAGGGTGAAGACTGAAGCTTTCTTT
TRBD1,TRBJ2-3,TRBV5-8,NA,CASSSRDRPTDTQYF,TGTGCCAGCAGCTCTAGGGACAGACCCACAGATACGCAGTATTTT
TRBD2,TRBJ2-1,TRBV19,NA,CASSHREGGYNEQFF,TGTGCCAGTAGTCACCGGGAGGGCGGCTACAATGAGCAGTTCTTC
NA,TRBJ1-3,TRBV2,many,CASSEDNSGNTIYF,TGTGCCAGCAGTGAGGACAACTCTGGAAACACCATATATTTT
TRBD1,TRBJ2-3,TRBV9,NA,CASSGPQGAITDTQYF,TGTGCCAGCAGCGGGCCTCAGGGGGCGATCACAGATACGCAGTATTTT
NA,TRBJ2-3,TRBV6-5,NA,CASRRADSTDTQYF,TGTGCCAGCAGACGAGCGGATAGCACAGATACGCAGTATTTT
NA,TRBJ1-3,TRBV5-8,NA,CASSLGGRVGRRAGNTIYF,TGTGCCAGCAGCTTGGGCGGCAGGGTCGGGCGAAGGGCTGGAAACACCATATATTTT
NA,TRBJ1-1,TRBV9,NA,CASSPTAGGEEAFF,TGTGCCAGCAGCCCTACCGCGGGGGGTGAAGAAGCTTTCTTT
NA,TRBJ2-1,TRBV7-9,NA,CASSYGTASSYNEQFF,TGTGCCAGCAGCTATGGGACTGCTAGCTCCTACAATGAGCAGTTCTTC
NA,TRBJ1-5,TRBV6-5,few,CASKTKRSNQPQHF,TGTGCCAGCAAGACGAAGCGGAGCAATCAGCCCCAGCATTTT
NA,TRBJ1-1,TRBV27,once,CASSPTGKANTEAFF,TGTGCCAGCAGTCCGACCGGGAAGGCGAACACTGAAGCTTTCTTT
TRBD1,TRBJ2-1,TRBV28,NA,CASKPGQGKTHNEQFF,TGTGCCAGCAAACCGGGACAGGGTAAAACTCACAATGAGCAGTTCTTC
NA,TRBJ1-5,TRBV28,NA,CASSEEGGAYSNQPQHF,TGTGCCAGCAGTGAAGAGGGGGGGGCTTATAGCAATCAGCCCCAGCATTTT
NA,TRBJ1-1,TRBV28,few,CASSLWGVGSDTEAFF,TGTGCCAGCAGTTTATGGGGCGTGGGCTCGGACACTGAAGCTTTCTTT
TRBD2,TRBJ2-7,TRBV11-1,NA,CASSLRTRPYEQYF,TGTGCCAGCAGCTTAAGGACTAGACCCTACGAGCAGTACTTC
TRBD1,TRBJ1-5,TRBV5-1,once,CASSLEPTGSSNQPQHF,TGCGCCAGCAGCTTGGAACCGACAGGGAGTAGCAATCAGCCCCAGCATTTT
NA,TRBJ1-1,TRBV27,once,CASSFGREAFF,TGTGCCAGCAGTTTCGGCAGGGAAGCTTTCTTT
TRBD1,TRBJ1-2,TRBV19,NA,CASSGMDRFGYGYTF,TGTGCCAGTAGTGGGATGGACAGGTTCGGTTATGGCTACACCTTC